This record concerns one T cell receptor beta chain sequence. Its target is unknown. This sample was taken from a study of T cell responses to AZD1222 COVID-19 vaccine. Whole-study context: Whether given at about 4 or about 12 weeks, second doses were pooled.

Notes on the study in general: The breadth and depth of Spike-specific TCRs increased once two AZD1222 doses had been given. Only a handful of individuals given AZD1222 were seropositive at baseline.

Sequenced by immunoSEQ multiplex PCR; TCRdb stores in-frame clones only, minus some. The repertoire includes 150,000 or so clones, 80% to 95% of them detected once, and around 3.6% sits in the top ten. This receptor was obtained from an adult in good health. The source was peripheral blood, collected on day 0 of AZD1222 vaccination.

CDR3 sequence: CASVLAAKGEQYF. CDR3 nucleotides: TGTGCCAGCGTTTTAGCCGCAAAAGGCGAGCAGTACTTC. J is TRBJ2-7 and V is TRBV2; no firm D call. The CDR3 is 13 residues long. Germline CDR1 is SNHLY and CDR2 is FYNNEI. The V end lost 8 bases, the J end lost 6 bases, and 17 bases lay between the germline ends.